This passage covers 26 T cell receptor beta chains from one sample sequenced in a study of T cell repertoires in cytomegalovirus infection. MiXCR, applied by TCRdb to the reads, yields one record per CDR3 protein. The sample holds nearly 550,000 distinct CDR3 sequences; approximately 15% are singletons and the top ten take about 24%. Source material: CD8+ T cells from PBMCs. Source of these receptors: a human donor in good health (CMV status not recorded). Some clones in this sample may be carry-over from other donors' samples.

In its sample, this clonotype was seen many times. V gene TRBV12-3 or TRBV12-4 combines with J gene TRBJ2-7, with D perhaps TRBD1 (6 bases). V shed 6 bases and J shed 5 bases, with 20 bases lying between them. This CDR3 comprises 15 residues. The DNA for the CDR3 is TGTGCCAGCAGCCCCTATGTAGGGGGAGAAAACGAGCAGTACTTC. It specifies CASSPYVGGENEQYF.

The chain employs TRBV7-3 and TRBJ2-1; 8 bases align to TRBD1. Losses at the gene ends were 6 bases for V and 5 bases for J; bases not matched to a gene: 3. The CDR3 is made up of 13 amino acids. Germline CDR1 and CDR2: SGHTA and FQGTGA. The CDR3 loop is CASRSGGHNEQFF. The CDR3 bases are TGTGCCAGCAGGTCAGGGGGCCACAATGAGCAGTTCTTC.

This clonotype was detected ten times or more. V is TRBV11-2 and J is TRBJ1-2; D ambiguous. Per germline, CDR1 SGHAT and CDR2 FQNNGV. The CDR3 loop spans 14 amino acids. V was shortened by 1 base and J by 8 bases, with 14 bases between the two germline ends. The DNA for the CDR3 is TGTGCCAGCAGCTTAGGTGCGGGCCTTGGGGGCTACACCTTC. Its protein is CASSLGAGLGGYTF.

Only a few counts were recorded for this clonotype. In DNA, the CDR3 is TGTGCCAGCAGCTTAAAATCCGGGAAAGGTTTGAACACTGAAGCTTTCTTT. As protein: CASSLKSGKGLNTEAFF. The genes are TRBV7-6 and TRBJ1-1; unclear D gene. This CDR3 region has 17 residues. V was pared by 2 bases and J by 0 bases, with 16 bases between. CDR1 is SGHVS and CDR2 is FNYEAQ in the germline V gene.

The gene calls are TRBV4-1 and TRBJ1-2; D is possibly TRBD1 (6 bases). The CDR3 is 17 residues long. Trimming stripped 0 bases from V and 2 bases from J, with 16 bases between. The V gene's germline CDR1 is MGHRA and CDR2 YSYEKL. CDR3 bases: TGCGCCAGCAGCCAAGATCAAGGACAGATGCTGAACTATGGCTACACCTTC. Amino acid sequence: CASSQDQGQMLNYGYTF.

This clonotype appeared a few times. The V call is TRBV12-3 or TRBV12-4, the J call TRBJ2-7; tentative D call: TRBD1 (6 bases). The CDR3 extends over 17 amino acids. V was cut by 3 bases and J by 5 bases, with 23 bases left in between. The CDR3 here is CASSFRPLGARLDEQYF. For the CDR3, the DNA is TGTGCCAGCAGTTTTAGGCCTTTGGGGGCCCGTCTCGACGAGCAGTACTTC.

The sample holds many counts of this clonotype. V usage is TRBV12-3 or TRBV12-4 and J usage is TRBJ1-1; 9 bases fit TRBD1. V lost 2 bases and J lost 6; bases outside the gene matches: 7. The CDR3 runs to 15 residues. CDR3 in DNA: TGTGCCAGCAGTTTATCCACGGGACAGGGCTCTGAAGCTTTCTTT. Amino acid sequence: CASSLSTGQGSEAFF.

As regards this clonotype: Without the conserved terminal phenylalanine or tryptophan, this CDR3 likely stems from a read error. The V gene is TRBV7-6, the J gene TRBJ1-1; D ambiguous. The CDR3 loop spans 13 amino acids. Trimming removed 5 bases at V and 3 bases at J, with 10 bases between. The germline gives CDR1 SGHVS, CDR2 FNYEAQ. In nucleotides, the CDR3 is TGTGCCAGCAGCCTGAACTCGGACACTGAAGCTTTCTCT. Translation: CASSLNSDTEAFS.

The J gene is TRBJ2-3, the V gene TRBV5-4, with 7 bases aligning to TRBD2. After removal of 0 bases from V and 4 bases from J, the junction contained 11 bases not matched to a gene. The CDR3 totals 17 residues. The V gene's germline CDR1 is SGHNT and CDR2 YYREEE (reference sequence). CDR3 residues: CASSLAGASGAPDTQYF. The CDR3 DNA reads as TGTGCCAGCAGCTTGGCCGGGGCTAGCGGTGCCCCAGATACGCAGTATTTT.

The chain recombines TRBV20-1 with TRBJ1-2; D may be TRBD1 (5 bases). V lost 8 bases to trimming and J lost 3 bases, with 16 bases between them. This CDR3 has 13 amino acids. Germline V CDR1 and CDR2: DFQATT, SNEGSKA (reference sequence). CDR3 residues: CSSGFHPDYGYTF. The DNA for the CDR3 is TGCAGTTCAGGGTTTCATCCCGACTATGGCTACACCTTC.

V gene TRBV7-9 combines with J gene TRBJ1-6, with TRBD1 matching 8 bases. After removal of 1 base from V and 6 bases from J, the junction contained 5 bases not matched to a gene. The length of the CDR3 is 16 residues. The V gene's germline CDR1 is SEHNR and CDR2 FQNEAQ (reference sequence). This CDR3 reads CASSLDRTGPNSPLHF. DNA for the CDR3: TGTGCCAGCAGCTTAGACCGGACAGGGCCTAATTCACCCCTCCACTTT.

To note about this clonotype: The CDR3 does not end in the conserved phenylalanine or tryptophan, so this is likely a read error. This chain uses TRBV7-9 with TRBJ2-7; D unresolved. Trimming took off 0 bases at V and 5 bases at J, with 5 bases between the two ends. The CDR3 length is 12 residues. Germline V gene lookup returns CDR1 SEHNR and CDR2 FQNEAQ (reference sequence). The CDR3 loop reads CASSLALNEQYY. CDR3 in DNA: TGTGCCAGCAGCTTAGCTCTGAACGAGCAGTACTAC.

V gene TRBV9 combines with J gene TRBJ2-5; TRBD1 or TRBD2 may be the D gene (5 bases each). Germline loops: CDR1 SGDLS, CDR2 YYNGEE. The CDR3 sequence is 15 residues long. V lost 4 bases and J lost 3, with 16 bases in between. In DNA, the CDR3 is TGTGCCAGCAGCCCCCGGGACGGCTCTGAAGAGACCCAGTACTTC. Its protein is CASSPRDGSEETQYF.

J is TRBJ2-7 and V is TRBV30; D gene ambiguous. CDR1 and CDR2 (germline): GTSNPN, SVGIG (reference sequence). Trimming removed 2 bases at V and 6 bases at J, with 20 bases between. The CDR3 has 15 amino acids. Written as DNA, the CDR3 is TGTGCCTGGAGTTTTCGTAGGAGACTTCTCTCCGAGCAGTACTTC. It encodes CAWSFRRRLLSEQYF.

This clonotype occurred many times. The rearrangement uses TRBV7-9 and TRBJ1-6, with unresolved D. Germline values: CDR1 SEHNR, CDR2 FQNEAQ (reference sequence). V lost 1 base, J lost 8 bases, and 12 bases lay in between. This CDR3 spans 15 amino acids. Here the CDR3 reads CASSLEDMWDSPLHF. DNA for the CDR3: TGTGCCAGCAGCTTAGAAGATATGTGGGATTCACCCCTCCACTTT.

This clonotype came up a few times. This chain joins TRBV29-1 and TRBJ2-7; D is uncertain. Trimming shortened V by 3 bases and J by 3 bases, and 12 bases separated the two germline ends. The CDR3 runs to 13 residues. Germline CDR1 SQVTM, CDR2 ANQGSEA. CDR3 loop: CSVDCDLHYEQYF. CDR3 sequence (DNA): TGCAGCGTTGACTGTGACTTACACTACGAGCAGTACTTC.

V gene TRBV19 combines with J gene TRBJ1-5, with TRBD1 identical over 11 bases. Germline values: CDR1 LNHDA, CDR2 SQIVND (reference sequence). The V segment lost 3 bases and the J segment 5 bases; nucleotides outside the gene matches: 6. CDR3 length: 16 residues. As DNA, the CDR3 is TGTGCCAGTAGTATGATACGGGACAGGGGGGATCAGCCCCAGCATTTT. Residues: CASSMIRDRGDQPQHF.

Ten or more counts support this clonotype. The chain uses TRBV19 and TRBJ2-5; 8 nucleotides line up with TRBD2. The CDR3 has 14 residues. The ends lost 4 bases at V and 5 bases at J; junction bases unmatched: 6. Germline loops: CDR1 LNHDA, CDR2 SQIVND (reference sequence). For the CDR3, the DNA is TGTGCCAGTAGTAACCAGCGGGGGAAGGAGACCCAGTACTTC. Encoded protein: CASSNQRGKETQYF.

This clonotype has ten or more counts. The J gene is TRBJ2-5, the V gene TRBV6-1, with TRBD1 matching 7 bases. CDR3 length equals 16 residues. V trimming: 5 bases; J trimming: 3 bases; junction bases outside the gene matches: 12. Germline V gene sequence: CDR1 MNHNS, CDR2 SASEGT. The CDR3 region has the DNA TGTGCCAGCAGTCCCCTCGGACAGGATTCTAAAGAGACCCAGTACTTC. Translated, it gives CASSPLGQDSKETQYF.

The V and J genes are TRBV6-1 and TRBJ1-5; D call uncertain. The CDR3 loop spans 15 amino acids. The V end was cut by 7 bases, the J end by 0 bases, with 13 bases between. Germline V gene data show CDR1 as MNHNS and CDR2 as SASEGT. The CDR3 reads CASNLGFYSNQPQHF. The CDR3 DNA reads TGTGCCAGCAACCTGGGGTTTTATAGCAATCAGCCCCAGCATTTT.

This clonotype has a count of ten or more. The CDR3 loop reads CASTLGDTPMDTQYF. As DNA, the CDR3 is TGTGCCAGCACCCTAGGGGACACGCCAATGGATACGCAGTATTTT. The chain employs TRBV7-8 and TRBJ2-3; TRBD1 might be the D (6 bases). CDR1 SGHVS and CDR2 FQNEAQ come from the germline V gene. The CDR3 is made up of 15 amino acids. Trimming took 7 bases from V and 6 from J, leaving 20 bases between them.

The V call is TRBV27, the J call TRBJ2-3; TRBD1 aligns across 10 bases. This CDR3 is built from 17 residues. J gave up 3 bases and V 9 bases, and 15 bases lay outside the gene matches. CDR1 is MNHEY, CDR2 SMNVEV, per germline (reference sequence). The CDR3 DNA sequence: TGTGCCAGAAGTCCATGGGGGGGACAGGGGCGAACAGATACGCAGTATTTT. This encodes CARSPWGGQGRTDTQYF.

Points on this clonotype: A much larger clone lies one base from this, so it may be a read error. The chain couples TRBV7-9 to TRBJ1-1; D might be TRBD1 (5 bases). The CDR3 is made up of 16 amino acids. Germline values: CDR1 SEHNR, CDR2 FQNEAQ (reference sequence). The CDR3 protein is CASSPSTGPMNSEAFF. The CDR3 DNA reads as TGTGCCAGCAGCCCGTCGACGGGGCCCATGAACTCTGAAGCTTTCTTT.

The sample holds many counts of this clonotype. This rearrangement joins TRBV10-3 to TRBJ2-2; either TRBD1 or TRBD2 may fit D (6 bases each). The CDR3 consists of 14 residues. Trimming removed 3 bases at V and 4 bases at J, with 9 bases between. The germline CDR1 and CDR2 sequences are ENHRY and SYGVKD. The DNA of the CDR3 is TGTGCCATCAGTGATTCGGGGGCCACCGGGGAGCTGTTTTTT. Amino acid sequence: CAISDSGATGELFF.

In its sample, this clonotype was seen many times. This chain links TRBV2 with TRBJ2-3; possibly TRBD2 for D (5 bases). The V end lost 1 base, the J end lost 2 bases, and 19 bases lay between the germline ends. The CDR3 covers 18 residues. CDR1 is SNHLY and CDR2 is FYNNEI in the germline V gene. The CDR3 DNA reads TGTGCCAGCAGTGAAGAACAATCGTGGGAGTCAGTCACAGATACGCAGTATTTT. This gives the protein CASSEEQSWESVTDTQYF. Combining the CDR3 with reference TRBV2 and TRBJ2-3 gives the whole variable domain EPEVTQTPSHQVTQMGQEVILRCVPISNHLYFYWYRQILGQKVEFLVSFYNNEISEKSEIFDDQFSVERPDGSNFTLKIRSTKLEDSAMYFCASSEEQSWESVTDTQYFGPGTRLTVL.

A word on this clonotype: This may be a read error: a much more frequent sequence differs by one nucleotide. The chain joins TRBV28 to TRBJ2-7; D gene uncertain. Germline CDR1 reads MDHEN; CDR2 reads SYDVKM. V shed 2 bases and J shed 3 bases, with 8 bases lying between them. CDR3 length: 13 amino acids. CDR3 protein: CASSLPDHYEQYF. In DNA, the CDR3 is TGTGCCAGCAGTTTACCAGACCACTACGAGCAGTACTTC. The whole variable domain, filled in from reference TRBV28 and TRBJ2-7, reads DVKVTQSSRYLVKRTGEKVFLECVQDMDHENMFWYRQDPGLGLRLIYFSYDVKMKEKGDIPEGYSVSREKKERFSLILESASTNQTSMYLCASSLPDHYEQYFGPGTRLTVT.